This T cell receptor beta chain was captured in a study of graft-versus-host responses after intestinal transplantation. Study information: Isolated intestinal, liver-intestinal, or multivisceral transplants were what recipients had. All recipients got anti-thymocyte globulin induction, then tacrolimus and steroids for about 3 years.

Profiling relied on immunoSEQ multiplex PCR, and the TCRdb table lists in-frame clones only, not all of them. The repertoire includes more than 100,000 clones, roughly 91% of them detected once, and more than 0.095% sits in the top ten. Overall study results and limits: Recipient bone marrow held GvH clones, some seen earlier in ileum or blood. The study associated peak circulating GvH clone levels with early post-transplant HvG declines.

The junction had 9 bases not matched to a gene; V was cut back by 0 bases and J by 7 bases. This CDR3 has 15 amino acids. CDR1 and CDR2 from the germline V gene are SGHKS and YYEKEE (reference sequence). With regard to this clone: Its matching antigen is unknown.

The rearrangement uses TRBV5-5 and TRBJ2-7; 8 bases agree with TRBD2. This sequence originates from a human donor who received an intestinal transplant. Sequencing was performed on unstimulated CD4+ T cells sorted from spleen or lymph node cells, taken before intestinal transplant. DNA of the CDR3: TGTGCCAGCAGCTTGGCCGGGGGGGTCCCAAGGGAGCAGTACTTC. It specifies CASSLAGGVPREQYF.